This is a list of T cell receptor beta chains from one sample in a study of cytomegalovirus exposure and HLA in healthy donors. TCRdb's table, derived via immunoSEQ multiplex PCR, lists solely in-frame clones and lacks some. The data hold under 250,000 clones, with about 80% observed a single time. The material sequenced was PBMCs. These receptors were collected from a middle-aged man in good health and CMV-seropositive. Both conserved end residues are part of each CDR3. The order of the fields is V gene, J gene, clone size, D gene, CDR3 DNA, CDR3 protein. D genes are given only for firm matches. For some rows the clone size is stated as once, few or many, or as a class when expanded; others skip it.

>TRBV7-3|TRBJ2-7|.|TRBD2
TGTGCCAGCAGCTCGGGACTAGCGGGAAGCGGGGAGCAGTACTTC
CASSSGLAGSGEQYF
>TRBV5-1|TRBJ2-7|.|TRBD2
TGCGCCAGCAGCTTGGGACTAGCGGGAGGGCGATCCGAGCAGTACTTC
CASSLGLAGGRSEQYF
>TRBV2|TRBJ2-2|.|.
TGTGCCAGCAGTCCAGGGATGGGCAGGGGAGACACCGGGGAGCTGTTTTTT
CASSPGMGRGDTGELFF
>TRBV7-8|TRBJ1-1|.|.
TGTGCCAGCAGCTTAGCCGGGCAGTCCCAACGGAGGACTGAAGCTTTCTTT
CASSLAGQSQRRTEAFF
>TRBV7-9|TRBJ2-7|.|.
TGTGCCAGCAGCTTAGGCCAGGATCCGTCCTACGAGCAGTACTTC
CASSLGQDPSYEQYF
>TRBV7-3|TRBJ2-3|.|.
TGTGCCAGCAGCTTAGACCCTGGGAGAGCAGATACGCAGTATTTT
CASSLDPGRADTQYF
>TRBV7-9|TRBJ2-1|.|TRBD2
TGTGCCAGCAGCTTAGGACTAGCGGGAATTGAGCAGTTCTTC
CASSLGLAGIEQFF
>TRBV7-7|TRBJ1-3|.|.
TGTGCCAGCAGCGCGGGGGACTCTGGAAACACCATATATTTT
CASSAGDSGNTIYF
>TRBV6-5|TRBJ1-1|.|.
TGTGCCAGCAGACTCGAGGACGGGAGAGGCACTGAAGCTTTCTTT
CASRLEDGRGTEAFF
>TRBV5-4|TRBJ2-2|few|TRBD2
TGTGCCAGCAGCTTCCTAGCGGGGACTAGCACCGGGGAGCTGTTTTTT
CASSFLAGTSTGELFF
>TRBV7-8|TRBJ2-7|.|TRBD2
TGTGCCAGCAGCTTAGGTAGCGGGAGGGCTCCAGGGTCCTACGAGCAGTACTTC
CASSLGSGRAPGSYEQYF
>TRBV29-1|TRBJ2-3|.|.
TGCAGCGCCGGGACTGGCACAGATACGCAGTATTTT
CSAGTGTDTQYF
>TRBV18|TRBJ1-2|few|.
TGTGCCAGCTCACTGGACAGAAACTATGGCTACACCTTC
CASSLDRNYGYTF
>TRBV7-9|TRBJ1-5|few|.
TGTGCCAGCAGTACAGGCGGTCAGCCCCAGCATTTT
CASSTGGQPQHF
>TRBV15|TRBJ2-1|.|TRBD2
TGTGCCACCAGCAGATCTCCGAGCGGGAGGGCCTACAATGAGCAGTTCTTC
CATSRSPSGRAYNEQFF